This TCR beta chain is drawn from a study of cytomegalovirus exposure and HLA in healthy donors. Study-wide findings and caveats: Reportedly, cytomegalovirus status was diagnosed with high sensitivity and specificity. Most TCR sequences proved rare, with some public TCRs found in many donors.

As to this clone: Its antigen is unknown.

Sequencing was performed with immunoSEQ multiplex PCR; in TCRdb, only in-frame clones are kept and a portion is missing. This sample has more than 100,000 clones; about nine tenths occur once, and the top ten carry approximately 1.3%. CDR3 length equals 16 residues. Germline assignment: CDR1 SGDLS and CDR2 YYNGEE. Germline trimming cut 2 bases from V and 2 bases from J; bases unmatched to any gene: 6. Sequenced input: PBMCs. This rearrangement joins TRBV9 to TRBJ2-3; 9 bases agree with TRBD2. The receptor comes from a man aged 30 to 45 in good health and CMV-seronegative. CDR3 nucleotide sequence: TGTGCCAGCAGCGTTGGTCTAGCGGGATTCACAGATACGCAGTATTTT. Residues: CASSVGLAGFTDTQYF.